This TCR beta chain comes out of a study of cytomegalovirus exposure and HLA in healthy donors. Study observations and caveats: Several top significant clusters appeared, in a later analysis, to be linked to common viral pathogens.

Concerning this clone itself: Its antigen is still unknown.

Primers for the PCR totalled 60 Vbeta and 13 Jbeta. Generated by immunoSEQ multiplex PCR, the TCRdb table keeps only in-frame clones and is missing some. The sample yields roughly 110,000 clones, 82% seen once. This receptor was taken from a man between 25 and 39 years old in good health and CMV-seropositive. Source material: PBMCs.

The CDR3 is CASSPDSYGYTF. CDR3 nucleotide sequence: TGCGCCAGCAGTCCTGACAGCTATGGCTACACCTTC. The chain recombines TRBV5-1 with TRBJ1-2, with a possible D match to TRBD1 (5 bases). The CDR3 has 12 residues. Trimming shortened V by 5 bases and J by 4 bases, and 9 bases separated the two germline ends. In germline, CDR1 is SGHRS, CDR2 YFSETQ.